The subject of this entry is one T cell receptor (beta chain). Its specificity is unknown. Here immunoSEQ multiplex PCR was the method, and the copy in TCRdb shows in-frame clones only, minus some. The table shows tens of thousands of clones, with under 95% occurring only once. V lost 5 bases to trimming and J lost 7 bases, with 21 bases between them. This CDR3 has 15 residues. Per the germline V gene, CDR1 is MNHNS and CDR2 is SASEGT. This specimen comes from a study of siplizumab effects on memory and regulatory T cells. Study results and limitations: Naive versus memory phenotype went unassigned for roughly 75-96% of proliferating CD4+ or CD8+ clones.

The sequence was obtained from a human donor in good health. Sequencing used CD8+ T cells sorted from blood. V gene TRBV6-1 combines with J gene TRBJ2-7; the D gene could be TRBD1 or TRBD2 (6 bases each). This CDR3 reads CASSHKRGDPLEQYF. CDR3 nucleotide sequence: TGTGCCAGCAGTCACAAAAGGGGGGACCCCTTGGAGCAGTACTTC.